What follows describes a single T cell receptor (beta chain). The table lists this clonotype with a few counts. The antigen this receptor binds is unknown. No qualities accompany the bases; no much larger clone lies one base away. In light of the paper, this sample's treatment or condition label describes: in vitro stimulation with specific CMV peptide epitopes to enrich CMV-specific T cells. This sample was included in a study of T cell repertoires in cytomegalovirus infection (dated by TCRdb to between 2017 and 2020). For the wider study: Alongside well-studied HLA-B-restricted epitopes, the peptide stimulations were aimed at recently identified HLA-C-restricted CMV epitopes, whose presentation resists viral immunomodulation. The HLA type of each donor mattered for the analysis, because public TCR beta signatures pointed to carriage of CMV infection along with the matching HLA type.

The full study reports these points: The ex vivo response was dominated by HLA-C-restricted CMV-specific TCR beta clonotypes, which also provided the single most frequent clonotype in two of eight donors. Cumulative frequency of public TCR beta family members discriminated carriers of CMV infection plus the relevant HLA type in this cohort and an independent roughly 340-donor cohort.

Sequencing used an Illumina HiSeq 1500. Clones were called with MiXCR by TCRdb after fastp trimmed the public reads at Q25, and only in-frame beta chains were retained. Each entry merges the rows of one CDR3 protein and shows their most common DNA and genes. The sample table shows 570,000 or so distinct CDR3 sequences, and about 39% are seen once. The ten largest clones add up to roughly 50% of the sample. This clonotype was sampled from a human donor in good health (CMV status not recorded). Some clones in this sample may be carry-over from other donors' samples. This sample comprised cultured PBMCs, obtained from culture after CMV antigen stimulation.

The CDR3 protein sequence reads: CASSSGSEAFF. The nucleotide sequence is TGTGCCAGCAGTTCCGGCAGTGAAGCTTTCTTT. The chain joins TRBV27 to TRBJ1-1; the D gene identity is not certain. V is shortened by 4 bases, J by 7 bases, and the region joining them spans 7 bases. The CDR3 holds 11 amino acids from the cysteine to the phenylalanine. The read is trimmed to its CDR3 DNA, 33 bases read in frame from base 1. The germline V gene (reference sequence) specifies MNHEY as CDR1 and SMNVEV as CDR2.